This TCR beta chain was captured in a study of blood T cell repertoires in COVID-19 (dated by TCRdb to the early 2020s). Broadly, across the study: Samples covering the acute and convalescent phases of COVID-19 were provided by collaborators in the United States, Italy and Spain. The prospective study material was composed of cDNA or gDNA derived from T cells, B-cell-depleted T cells, or PBMCs. Deeply sampled blood TCRbeta repertoires from subjects exposed to, actively infected with, or recovered from COVID-19 were included in the dataset. The repertoires were released in a freely available public database meant as a resource for research on the immune response to SARS-CoV-2. Samples came from the ongoing ImmuneRACE study (first 160 participants) plus 1,254 subjects from 6 global collaborators. A de-identified subject ID, COVID-19 status, age in years and sex were almost always included in the sample metadata. Where HLA class I and class II types were available, the types were taken from metadata supplied by the sample provider, not from assay-based typing.

TCRbeta CDR3 regions were amplified from genomic DNA using the immunoSEQ Assay, a bias-controlled multiplex PCR. The original pipeline was this. The number of nucleated cells in each sample was estimated by amplification of reference gene primers within the assay. Sequence reads were collapsed and filtered to measure the absolute abundance of every unique TCRbeta CDR3 rearrangement. For each sample, productive Simpson clonality was calculated as the square root of Simpson's diversity index across productive rearrangements. The table was pulled from immuneACCESS by TCRdb, which kept in-frame rearrangements only. Such tables lose some clones; where checked, under half of the loss comes from unresolved V genes, and the rest has no known cause. V and J calls and clone size follow that table, whereas D and trimming were derived from the DNA. In all, the sample holds about 120,000 clones, and 81% of those were seen once. Together, the top ten hold 15% to 20% of the sample.

This clone was picked up a small number of times. There is no known antigen for this receptor. No quality values exist for individual bases; no much larger clone is one base distant. Overall study results and their limits: The amount of clinical and demographic metadata varied by source and participant and was provided uncurated.

In Seattle, one collaborating source enrolled patients while the infection was active and tracked those patients longitudinally over the course of disease. Collaborating institutions collected whole blood in K2EDTA tubes following their own protocols. For TCRbeta analysis, collaborators shipped samples in one of three forms: frozen whole blood, isolated PBMCs, or DNA extracted from either of those sample types. Taken from the germline V gene, the CDR1 and CDR2 loops are MDHEN and SYDVKM. The CDR3 covers 19 residues, taking in both the cysteine and the phenylalanine. The kept DNA is CDR3 alone, 57 bases in frame from the first base. At the junction V is shortened by 1 base and J by 0 bases; bases outside the gene matches: 9.

Input material: peripheral blood. The receptor's source is a man younger than 45 with COVID-19, enrolled during active disease. The rearranged segments are TRBV28 and TRBJ2-3; TRBD2 fits 11 bases in the junction. The bases read TGTGCCAGCAGTTTATTAAGGCGGGCTAGCGGGAGGAGCACAGATACGCAGTATTTT. Its protein reads: CASSLLRRASGRSTDTQYF.